This T cell receptor beta chain is from a study of T cells in Graves' hyperthyroidism and ophthalmopathy. General study findings and limits: Ophthalmopathy and stable hyperthyroidism were told apart by a 13 V-J model. Blood also carried most thyroid clonotypes expanded above 0.001.

From RNA transcripts, TCR beta CDR3 regions were amplified. RT-PCR in the first round (using the HTBI primer set) targeted the TCR CDR3. Via MiXCR, TCRdb re-called the multiplex PCR reads, giving one row per CDR3 protein. Among roughly 400,000 distinct CDR3 sequences listed, 15% to 18% were seen once. Germline V CDR1 and CDR2: MNHEY, SMNVEV (reference sequence). With 5 bases clipped from V and 9 bases from J, the junction kept 9 bases outside the gene matches. CDR3 size: 16 residues. Participants, patients aged 18 to 65, had newly diagnosed hyperthyroidism with a duration under 2 months. Every diagnosis used clinical symptoms, serum thyroxine and TRAb, thyroid ultrasound and orbital computed tomography. Many counts were recorded for this clonotype. Its antigen is as yet unknown.

Source material: blood. The receptor comes from a woman younger than 30 with Graves' hyperthyroidism that later progressed to Graves' ophthalmopathy. J is TRBJ2-1 and V is TRBV27; 14 bases fit TRBD2. The CDR3 DNA reads TGTGCCAGCAGTGGGCTGACTAGCGGGAGGGCCGGTGAGCAGTTCTTC. Its translation is CASSGLTSGRAGEQFF.